A single sample is the source of the 26 T cell receptor beta chains below, sequenced in a study of shared clonotypes between healthy human individuals. Sequencing used immunoSEQ multiplex PCR; TCRdb keeps in-frame clones, though not all of them. The sample holds 450,000 to 500,000 clones, over 70% seen once. Sequencing used PBMCs. Source of these receptors: a woman in her thirties or forties in good health. Some clones in this sample may be carry-over from other donors' samples.

This chain uses TRBV7-9 with TRBJ2-7; D remains unclear. Germline V gene data show CDR1 as SEHNR and CDR2 as FQNEAQ (reference sequence). This CDR3 has 14 amino acids. V lost 1 base and J lost 1, with 8 bases in between. CDR3 sequence (DNA): TGTGCCAGCAGCTTAGACCCTACTTCCTACGAGCAGTACTTC. It is translated as CASSLDPTSYEQYF.

The chain joins TRBV11-2 to TRBJ2-1; 8 bases match TRBD1. Germline V gene lookup returns CDR1 SGHAT and CDR2 FQNNGV. The CDR3 covers 11 residues. CDR3 in amino acids: CAEDRGNEQFF. The CDR3 DNA sequence: TGTGCGGAAGACAGGGGAAATGAGCAGTTCTTC.

V and J are TRBV28 and TRBJ1-4, with D unclear. There are 15 residues in the CDR3. Germline V gives CDR1 MDHEN, CDR2 SYDVKM. V was shortened by 7 bases and J by 7 bases, with 19 bases between the two germline ends. The CDR3 region has the DNA TGTGCCAGCAACAAGGACGCAGCCGTCGGTGAAAAACTGTTTTTT. Its translation is CASNKDAAVGEKLFF. Full variable domain (remainder filled in from reference TRBV28 and TRBJ1-4): DVKVTQSSRYLVKRTGEKVFLECVQDMDHENMFWYRQDPGLGLRLIYFSYDVKMKEKGDIPEGYSVSREKKERFSLILESASTNQTSMYLCASNKDAAVGEKLFFGSGTQLSVL.

This rearrangement joins TRBV19 to TRBJ2-7, with D perhaps assigned TRBD1 or TRBD2 (5 bases each). The CDR3 covers 13 residues. V gave up 4 bases and J gave up 3 bases, with 10 bases separating them. Looked up from germline, CDR1 is LNHDA and CDR2 is SQIVND (reference sequence). CDR3 amino acids: CASSTGTLYEQYF. CDR3 bases: TGTGCCAGTAGTACCGGGACCCTCTACGAGCAGTACTTC.

This chain uses TRBV28 with TRBJ2-1; 9 nucleotides line up with TRBD2. Looked up from germline, CDR1 is MDHEN and CDR2 is SYDVKM. The ends lost 5 bases at V and 10 bases at J; junction bases unmatched: 6. The CDR3 is made up of 13 amino acids. The CDR3 bases are TGTGCCAGCAGTACCCCAGCGGGGGGAGAGCAGTTCTTC. Encoded protein: CASSTPAGGEQFF.

About this clone itself: A single base is all that separates this from a far larger clone, so a read error is likely. This specimen includes other DNA sequences encoding the same CDR3. V is TRBV30 and J is TRBJ1-5, with D uncertain. Germline V gene sequence: CDR1 GTSNPN, CDR2 SVGIG (reference sequence). The CDR3 extends over 13 amino acids. Trimming shortened V by 1 base and J by 4 bases, and 8 bases separated the two germline ends. As DNA, the CDR3 is TGTGCCTGGAGTGGGACTGGGAATCAGCCCCAGCATTTT. It translates to CAWSGTGNQPQHF.

This rearrangement joins TRBV5-1 to TRBJ2-7; 13 bases map to TRBD2. The germline V gene encodes CDR1 SGHRS and CDR2 YFSETQ. Unmatched junction bases numbered 2, after V lost 0 bases and J lost 5 bases. The CDR3 contains 15 residues. In nucleotides, the CDR3 is TGCGCCAGCAGCTTGGGGACTAGCGGGAGCCACGAGCAGTACTTC. Translated: CASSLGTSGSHEQYF.

This chain connects TRBV6-5 to TRBJ2-7; 9 bases match TRBD2. Germline V gives CDR1 MNHEY, CDR2 SVGAGI. Trimming took 6 bases from V and 0 from J; bases not matched to a gene: 6. The CDR3 sequence is 15 residues long. Written as DNA, the CDR3 is TGTGCCAGCAGCCTTAGCGGGGGCAGCTCCTACGAGCAGTACTTC. Translation gives CASSLSGGSSYEQYF.

The rearrangement links TRBV6-4 to TRBJ2-1, with 11 bases that match TRBD2. In germline, CDR1 is MRHNA, CDR2 SNTAGT. The V segment lost 8 bases and the J segment 7 bases; nucleotides outside the gene matches: 10. This CDR3 comprises 15 residues. DNA of the CDR3: TGTGCCAGCGCCCGACTAGCGGGATCGGGGAATGAGCAGTTCTTC. This codes for CASARLAGSGNEQFF.

The chain recombines TRBV5-1 with TRBJ2-1; perhaps TRBD1 as D (5 bases). The CDR3 has 14 residues. Germline assignment: CDR1 SGHRS and CDR2 YFSETQ. The germline V and J ends were trimmed by 3 bases and 7 bases, with 14 bases remaining between them. CDR3 amino acids: CASSSTGPQNEQFF. The DNA of the CDR3 is TGCGCCAGCAGCTCTACAGGACCGCAGAATGAGCAGTTCTTC. The entire variable domain, with the rest obtained from reference TRBV5-1 and TRBJ2-1, is as follows: KAGVTQTPRYLIKTRGQQVTLSCSPISGHRSVSWYQQTPGQGLQFLFEYFSETQRNKGNFPGRFSGRQFSNSRSEMNVSTLELGDSALYLCASSSTGPQNEQFFGPGTRLTVL.

V gene TRBV7-2 combines with J gene TRBJ2-7; D is perhaps TRBD1 or TRBD2 (6 bases each). This CDR3 comprises 14 residues. V lost 8 bases, J lost 2 bases, and 16 bases lay in between. The germline V gene encodes CDR1 SGHTA and CDR2 FQGNSA. The CDR3 DNA is TGTGCCAGCCAAAGACAGGAGGGACCCTACGAGCAGTACTTC. Protein product: CASQRQEGPYEQYF.

This chain connects TRBV30 to TRBJ2-6, with D possibly matching TRBD2 (6 bases). Deletions cut 0 bases from V and 3 bases from J, with 21 bases between. The V gene's germline CDR1 is GTSNPN and CDR2 SVGIG (reference sequence). The CDR3 contains 19 residues. The CDR3 reads CAWSVTSIRSFYGANVLTF. DNA of the CDR3: TGTGCCTGGAGTGTCACTAGCATCAGGAGTTTTTATGGGGCCAACGTCCTGACTTTC.

The gene calls are TRBV29-1 and TRBJ1-1; D remains ambiguous. The CDR3 is made up of 11 amino acids. Trimming cost V 5 bases and J 10 bases, with 14 bases left between them. Germline V gene lookup returns CDR1 SQVTM and CDR2 ANQGSEA. The CDR3 nucleotides read TGCAGCGTTCGCCGACCCCACGGAGCTTTCTTT. Residues: CSVRRPHGAFF. Full variable domain (outside the CDR3, taken from reference TRBV29-1 and TRBJ1-1): SAVISQKPSRDICQRGTSLTIQCQVDSQVTMMFWYRQQPGQSLTLIATANQGSEATYESGFVIDKFPISRPNLTFSTLTVSNMSPEDSSIYLCSVRRPHGAFFGQGTRLTVV.

This clone has ten or more counts. The sample has other DNA sequences that encode this CDR3 too. CDR3 in DNA: TGTGCCAGCAGCTTAGGTCGAGGGAACACTGAAGCTTTCTTT. Residues: CASSLGRGNTEAFF. The rearrangement joins TRBV11-3 to TRBJ1-1; unclear D gene. V was cut by 1 base and J by 1 base, with 7 bases left in between. The length of the CDR3 is 14 residues. From germline, CDR1 is SGHNT and CDR2 YENEEA.

This sequence joins TRBV6-6 and TRBJ2-3; TRBD2 agrees at 7 bases. Germline lookup yields CDR1 MNHNY and CDR2 SVGAGI (reference sequence). The CDR3 contains 15 residues. Trimming took 2 bases from V and 2 from J; bases not matched to a gene: 4. CDR3 nucleotide sequence: TGTGCCAGCAGTTACGCGGGAGTGACCACAGATACGCAGTATTTT. It is translated as CASSYAGVTTDTQYF.

The rearrangement joins TRBV6-5 to TRBJ1-2; D is ambiguous. Germline loops: CDR1 MNHEY, CDR2 SVGAGI. V was shortened by 7 bases and J by 1 base, with 13 bases between the two germline ends. The CDR3 sequence is 14 residues long. Here the CDR3 reads CASTPRENNYGYTF. The CDR3 DNA follows: TGTGCCAGCACGCCTCGGGAGAATAACTATGGCTACACCTTC.

The table lists this clone with a count of one. The chain links TRBV30 to TRBJ2-7; a possible D gene is TRBD2 (5 bases). The CDR3 spans 11 residues. CDR1 is GTSNPN and CDR2 is SVGIG in the germline V gene (reference sequence). Trimming pared 4 bases from V and 3 bases from J, leaving 7 bases between. The CDR3, as DNA: TGTGCCTGGAATCGGGGCTACGAGCAGTACTTC. Translated, it gives CAWNRGYEQYF.

The genes are TRBV12-5 and TRBJ2-3; D gene uncertain. The germline V gene encodes CDR1 LGHNT and CDR2 FRNRAP. The CDR3 loop spans 14 amino acids. The V end lost 7 bases, the J end lost 2 bases, and 13 bases lay between the germline ends. The CDR3 reads CASALSRITDTQYF. The CDR3 DNA reads TGTGCTAGTGCCCTCAGCCGGATCACAGATACGCAGTATTTT.

The V call is TRBV5-1, the J call TRBJ2-1; 7 positions match TRBD1. CDR3 length equals 13 residues. The junction had 2 bases not matched to a gene; V was cut back by 2 bases and J by 6 bases. The germline V gene encodes CDR1 SGHRS and CDR2 YFSETQ. CDR3 DNA: TGCGCCAGCAGCTTCGGGACAGCCAATGAGCAGTTCTTC. It encodes CASSFGTANEQFF.

In its sample, this clone was seen once. V and J are TRBV11-2 and TRBJ1-1, with TRBD1 as a possible D gene (5 bases). The V end was cut by 2 bases, the J end by 6 bases, with 13 bases between. The CDR3 is 14 residues long. The germline V gene has CDR1 SGHAT and CDR2 FQNNGV. In DNA, the CDR3 is TGTGCCAGCAGCTTATTCTCGGGGCAGGCTGAAGCTTTCTTT. Translated, it gives CASSLFSGQAEAFF. The full variable domain, in which reference TRBV11-2 and TRBJ1-1 provide the parts outside the CDR3, is EAGVAQSPRYKIIEKRQSVAFWCNPISGHATLYWYQQILGQGPKLLIQFQNNGVVDDSQLPKDRFSAERLKGVDSTLKIQPAKLEDSAVYLCASSLFSGQAEAFFGQGTRLTVV.

The chain is built from TRBV7-8 and TRBJ1-2; 10 nucleotides agree with TRBD1. V lost 5 bases, J lost 5 bases, and 8 bases stayed unmatched. The CDR3 sequence is 15 residues long. CDR1 is SGHVS and CDR2 is FQNEAQ in the germline V gene. The CDR3 region is CASSPMGDRGYGYTF. As DNA, the CDR3 is TGTGCCAGCAGCCCGATGGGGGACAGGGGATATGGCTACACCTTC.

This clone was detected a few times. CDR3 sequence (DNA): TGTGCCAGCTCCAGGGGTTTGAGTGGCTACACCTTC. Residues: CASSRGLSGYTF. This chain uses TRBV18 with TRBJ1-2; possibly TRBD1 for D (6 bases). The CDR3 spans 12 residues. V lost 6 bases and J 7 bases, leaving 12 bases between the germline ends. Germline CDR1 is KGHSH and CDR2 is LQKENI.

This clone was found once. V usage is TRBV15 and J usage is TRBJ2-7; possibly TRBD2 for D (5 bases). The germline gives CDR1 LNHNV, CDR2 YYDKDF (reference sequence). The CDR3 extends over 15 amino acids. V dropped 1 base and J dropped 7 bases, with 17 bases sitting between them. The CDR3 nucleotides read TGTGCCACCAGCAGAGCGGTCGGACTGCCGTCGGAGCAGTACTTC. Residues: CATSRAVGLPSEQYF.

Comments on this clone: This likely stems from a read error, as it lies one base from a far larger clone. The CDR3 region is CASRLWDSQETQYF. CDR3 sequence (DNA): TGTGCCAGCAGATTATGGGACTCCCAAGAGACCCAGTACTTC. The chain is built from TRBV7-9 and TRBJ2-5; a weak D match, TRBD2 (6 bases). V was cut by 6 bases and J by 1 base, with 12 bases left in between. This CDR3 is 14 amino acids long. Per the germline V gene, CDR1 is SEHNR and CDR2 is FQNEAQ (reference sequence).

CDR3 protein: CASSQEASGRVDTQYF. The CDR3, as DNA: TGCGCCAGCAGCCAAGAAGCTAGCGGGAGGGTCGATACGCAGTATTTT. The chain recombines TRBV4-3 with TRBJ2-3; 12 nucleotides align to TRBD2. The CDR3 covers 16 residues. V gave up 0 bases and J gave up 6 bases; unmatched junction bases: 4. Germline values: CDR1 LGHNA, CDR2 YSLEER.

The chain combines TRBV15 with TRBJ1-2; D might be TRBD1 (5 bases). The CDR3 loop spans 18 amino acids. CDR1 and CDR2 from the germline V gene are LNHNV and YYDKDF (reference sequence). V lost 0 bases and J 1 base, leaving 18 bases between the germline ends. CDR3: CATSRDLTLGTDNYGYTF. The CDR3 DNA reads as TGTGCCACCAGCAGAGATCTGACTCTTGGGACCGATAACTATGGCTACACCTTC.